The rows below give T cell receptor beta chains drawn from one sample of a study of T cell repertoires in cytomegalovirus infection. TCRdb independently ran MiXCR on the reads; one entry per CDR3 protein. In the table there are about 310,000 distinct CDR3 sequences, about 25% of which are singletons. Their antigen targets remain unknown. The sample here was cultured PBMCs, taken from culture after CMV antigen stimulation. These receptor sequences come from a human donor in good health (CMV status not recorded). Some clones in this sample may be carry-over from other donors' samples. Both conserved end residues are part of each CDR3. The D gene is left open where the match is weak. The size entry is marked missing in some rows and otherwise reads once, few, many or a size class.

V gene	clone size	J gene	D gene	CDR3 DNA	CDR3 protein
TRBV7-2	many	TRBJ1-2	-	TGTGCCAGCAGCTTAGCGCTCCCCCGTGGCTACACCTTC	CASSLALPRGYTF
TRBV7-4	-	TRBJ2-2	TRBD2	TGTGCCAGCAGCCCTAGCGGGTCGAACACCGGGGAGCTGTTTTTT	CASSPSGSNTGELFF
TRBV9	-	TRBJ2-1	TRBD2	TGTGCCAGCAGCGTAGTTCTAGCGGGAGGAAAGATCAATGAGCAGTTCTTC	CASSVVLAGGKINEQFF
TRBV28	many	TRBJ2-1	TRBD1	TGTGCCAGCAGCCAGATTCGGACAGGAGGTACCTACAATGAGCAGTTCTTC	CASSQIRTGGTYNEQFF
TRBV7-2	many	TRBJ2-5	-	TGTGCCAGCAGCTTAAACGGACAGTCGGAGACCCAGTACTTC	CASSLNGQSETQYF
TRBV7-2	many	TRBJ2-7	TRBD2	TGTGCCAGCAGCTCCTTAGCGGGAGGCCACCCCATGCGGCAGTACTTC	CASSSLAGGHPMRQYF
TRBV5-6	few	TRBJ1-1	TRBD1	TGTGCCAGCAGCTTCTTCCTCCGGACAGGGAGGACTGAAGCTTTCTTT	CASSFFLRTGRTEAFF
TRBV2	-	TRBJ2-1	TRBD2	TGTGCCAGCAGGCGGACTAGCGGGATTTCCTACAATGAGCAGTTCTTC	CASRRTSGISYNEQFF
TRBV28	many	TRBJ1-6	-	TGTGCCAGCAGAGGCCGCTGGGAGGCGAGCTCCTATAATTCACCCCTCCACTTT	CASRGRWEASSYNSPLHF
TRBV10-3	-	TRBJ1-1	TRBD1	TGTGCCATCAGGAAGGGACAGGGGAAGAGATCTCTGATGAACACTGAAGCTTTCTTT	CAIRKGQGKRSLMNTEAFF
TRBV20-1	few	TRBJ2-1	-	TGCAGTGCTAGATCAGGGTTCTCCAATGAGCAGTTCTTC	CSARSGFSNEQFF
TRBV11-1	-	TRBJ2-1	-	TGTGCCAGCAGCTCTGTGGACAGCTCCTACAATGAGCAGTTCTTC	CASSSVDSSYNEQFF
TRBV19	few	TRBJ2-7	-	TGTGCCACAAAGGGAGGGGGGCCCTACGAGCAGTACTTC	CATKGGGPYEQYF
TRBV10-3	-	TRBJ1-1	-	TGTGCCATCAGCCTACAGAGCCCCAGCACTGAAGCTTTCTTT	CAISLQSPSTEAFF
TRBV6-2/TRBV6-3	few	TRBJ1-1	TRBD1	TGTGCCACGGGACAGGAGTTGAAAATGGCTTTCTTT	CATGQELKMAFF
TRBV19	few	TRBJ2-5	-	TGTGCCAGTAGTCCGCGTGAATTTCAAGAGACCCAGTACTTC	CASSPREFQETQYF
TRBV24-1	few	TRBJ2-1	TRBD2	TGTGCCACCAGTGATCCCAAGTCGCGGGAGAGGAATGAGCAGTTCTTC	CATSDPKSRERNEQFF
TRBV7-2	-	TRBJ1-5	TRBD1	TGTGCCAGCAGCTCGGACAGGTTCAATCAGCCCCAGCATTTT	CASSSDRFNQPQHF
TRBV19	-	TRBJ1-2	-	TGTGCCAGTATCGGCCAGGGTGAAAACTATGGCTACACCTTC	CASIGQGENYGYTF
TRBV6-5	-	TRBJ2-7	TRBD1	TGTGCCAGCAGTCTGGACAGGGGGGCCTACGAGCAGTACTTC	CASSLDRGAYEQYF
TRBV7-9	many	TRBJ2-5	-	TGTGCCAGCAAACTATCGACTAGTAGCGGGACCCAGTACTTC	CASKLSTSSGTQYF
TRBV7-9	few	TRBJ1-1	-	TGTGCCAGCAGCTTTACGGCGGGGGCCCTGAACACTGAAGCTTTCTTT	CASSFTAGALNTEAFF
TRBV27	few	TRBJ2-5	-	TGTGCCAGCAGAAGCGAGCGGAAACAAGAGACCCAGTACTTC	CASRSERKQETQYF
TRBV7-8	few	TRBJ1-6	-	TGTGCCAGCAGCCCCGGGGCTCCACCCCTCCACTTT	CASSPGAPPLHF
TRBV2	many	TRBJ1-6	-	TGTGCCAGCAGTGTGTCAAGTCCAGGGGCCGGTTCACCCCTCCACTTT	CASSVSSPGAGSPLHF
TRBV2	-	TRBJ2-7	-	TGTGCCAGCAGTGAACAGCCGGGCTACGAGCAGTACTTC	CASSEQPGYEQYF
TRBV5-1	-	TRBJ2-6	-	TGCGCCAGCAGCTTGGGACAGGCACCCGGGGCCAACGTCCTGACTTTC	CASSLGQAPGANVLTF
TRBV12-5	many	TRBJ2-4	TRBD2	TGTGCTAGTGCCGAGGCGGGGACTAGCGCCTGGTCGAGTCAGTACTTC	CASAEAGTSAWSSQYF
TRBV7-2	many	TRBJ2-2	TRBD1	TGTGCCAGCAGCTTATCGACAGGGACGAACACCGGGGAGCTGTTTTTT	CASSLSTGTNTGELFF
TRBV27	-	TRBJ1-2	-	TGTGCCAGCAGTTCGGACGGGACCTATGGCTACACCTTC	CASSSDGTYGYTF
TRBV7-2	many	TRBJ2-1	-	TGTGCCAGCAGCTTAATGGTCGGGCAGAGCTCCTACAATGAGCAGTTCTTC	CASSLMVGQSSYNEQFF
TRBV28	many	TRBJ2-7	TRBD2	TGTGCCAGCAGCCAAGGACTAGCGGGAATTTACGAGCAGTACTTC	CASSQGLAGIYEQYF
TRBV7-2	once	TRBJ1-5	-	TGTGCCAGCAGCCCCCAGACAGGAAGCAATCAGCCCCAGCATTTT	CASSPQTGSNQPQHF
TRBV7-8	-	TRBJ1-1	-	TGTGCCAGCAGCTTTAACAGCCCCGACACTGAAGCTTTCTTT	CASSFNSPDTEAFF
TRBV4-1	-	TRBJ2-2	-	TGCGCCAGCAGCCAACCCAGAAACACCGGGGAGCTGTTTTTT	CASSQPRNTGELFF
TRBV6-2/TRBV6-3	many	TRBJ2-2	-	TGTGCCAGCAGTTACGGCCGGGGCAGGGGGGCTGGAAGAAGTAACACCGGGGAGCTGTTTTTT	CASSYGRGRGAGRSNTGELFF
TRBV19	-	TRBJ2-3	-	TGTGCCAGTAAGGGCGAGGCGAGCACAGATACGCAGTATTTT	CASKGEASTDTQYF
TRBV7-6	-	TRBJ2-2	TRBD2	TGTGCCAGCAGCGCCCTAGCGGGGCCGAACACCGGGGAGCTGTTTTTT	CASSALAGPNTGELFF
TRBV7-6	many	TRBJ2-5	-	TGTGCCAGCAGCCCTCCGGGACTCCCGAGAGTGGAGACCCAGTACTTC	CASSPPGLPRVETQYF
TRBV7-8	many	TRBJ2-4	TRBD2	TGTGCCAGCAGCGGACGACTTCGAACGGGAGGTGCCAAAAACATTCAGTACTTC	CASSGRLRTGGAKNIQYF
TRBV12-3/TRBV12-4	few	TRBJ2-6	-	TGTGCCAGCAGAGCGTCCGGGTCTGGGGCCAACGTCCTGACTTTC	CASRASGSGANVLTF
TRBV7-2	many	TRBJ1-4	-	TGTGCCAGCAGCTTAAGCTCTGGGCAGGATGAAAAACTGTTTTTT	CASSLSSGQDEKLFF
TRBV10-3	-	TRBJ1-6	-	TGTGCCATCGCCGAGGTGGGTTCACCCCTCCACTTT	CAIAEVGSPLHF
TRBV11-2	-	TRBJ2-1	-	TGTGCCAGCAGCTTCAGGACGGACGTGTACAATGAGCAGTTCTTC	CASSFRTDVYNEQFF
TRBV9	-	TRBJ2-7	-	TGTGCCAGCAGCCCTCCCACGGGACTTGACTACGAGCAGTACTTC	CASSPPTGLDYEQYF
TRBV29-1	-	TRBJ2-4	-	TGCAGCGTTGATGGGGGTTACATTCAGTACTTC	CSVDGGYIQYF
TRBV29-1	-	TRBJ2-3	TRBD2	TGCAGCGTTGAGCTCCAGGGACTAGCGGACGATAGCACAGATACGCAGTATTTT	CSVELQGLADDSTDTQYF
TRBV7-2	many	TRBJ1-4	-	TGTGCCAGCAAAAGGGTTGCAACTAATGAAAAACTGTTTTTT	CASKRVATNEKLFF
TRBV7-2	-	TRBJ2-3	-	TGTGCCAGCAGCTACAGGGTTGCAGATACGCAGTATTTT	CASSYRVADTQYF